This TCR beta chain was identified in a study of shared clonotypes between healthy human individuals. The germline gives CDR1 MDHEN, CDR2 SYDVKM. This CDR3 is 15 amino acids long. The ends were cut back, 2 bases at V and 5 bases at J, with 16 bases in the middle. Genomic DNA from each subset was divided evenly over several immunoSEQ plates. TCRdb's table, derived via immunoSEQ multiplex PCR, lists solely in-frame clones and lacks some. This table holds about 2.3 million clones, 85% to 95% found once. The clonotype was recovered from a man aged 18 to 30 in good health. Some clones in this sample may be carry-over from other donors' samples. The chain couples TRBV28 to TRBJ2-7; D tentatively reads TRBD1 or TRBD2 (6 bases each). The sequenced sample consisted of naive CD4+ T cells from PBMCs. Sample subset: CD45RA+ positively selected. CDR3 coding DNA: TGTGCCAGCAGTTTAAGCGGGCAGGGGCAAGACGAGCAGTACTTC. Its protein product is CASSLSGQGQDEQYF.